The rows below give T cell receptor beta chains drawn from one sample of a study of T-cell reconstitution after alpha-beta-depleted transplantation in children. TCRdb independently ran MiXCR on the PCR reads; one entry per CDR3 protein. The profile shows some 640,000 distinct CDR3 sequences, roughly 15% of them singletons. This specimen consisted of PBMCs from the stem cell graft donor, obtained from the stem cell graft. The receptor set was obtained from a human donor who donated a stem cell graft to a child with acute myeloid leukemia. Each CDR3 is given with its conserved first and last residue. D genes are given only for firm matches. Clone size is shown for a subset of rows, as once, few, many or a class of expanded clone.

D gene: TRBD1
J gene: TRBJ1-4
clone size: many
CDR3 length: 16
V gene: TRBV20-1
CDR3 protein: CSARDQDRGTNEKLFF
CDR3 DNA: TGCAGTGCTAGAGATCAGGACAGGGGCACTAATGAAAAACTGTTTTTT

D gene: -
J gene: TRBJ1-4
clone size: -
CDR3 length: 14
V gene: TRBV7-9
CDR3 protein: CASSLRRGNEKLFF
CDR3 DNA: TGTGCCAGCAGCTTGCGCAGGGGTAATGAAAAACTGTTTTTT

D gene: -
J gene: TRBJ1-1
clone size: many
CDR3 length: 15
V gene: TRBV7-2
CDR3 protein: CASSLKGTAYTEAFF
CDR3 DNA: TGTGCCAGCAGCTTAAAGGGGACGGCCTACACTGAAGCTTTCTTT

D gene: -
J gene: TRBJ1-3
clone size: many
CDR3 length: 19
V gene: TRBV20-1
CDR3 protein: CSARGYRAEVSSSGNTIYF
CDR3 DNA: TGCAGTGCTAGAGGTTACAGGGCAGAGGTTTCTAGCTCTGGAAACACCATATATTTT

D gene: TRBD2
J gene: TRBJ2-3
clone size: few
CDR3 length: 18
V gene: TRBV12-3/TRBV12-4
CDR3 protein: CASHQTSGGTLSTDTQYF
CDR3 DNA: TGTGCCAGCCACCAGACTAGCGGGGGAACCCTCAGCACAGATACGCAGTATTTT

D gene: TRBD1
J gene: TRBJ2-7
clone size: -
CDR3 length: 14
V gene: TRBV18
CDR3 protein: CASSPNTAGGEQYF
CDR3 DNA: TGTGCCAGCTCACCAAACACGGCAGGGGGAGAGCAGTACTTC

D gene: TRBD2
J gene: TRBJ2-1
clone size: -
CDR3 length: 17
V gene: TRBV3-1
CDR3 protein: CASSQDWVAGGFYEQFF
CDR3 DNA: TGTGCCAGCAGCCAAGATTGGGTAGCGGGGGGGTTCTATGAGCAGTTCTTC

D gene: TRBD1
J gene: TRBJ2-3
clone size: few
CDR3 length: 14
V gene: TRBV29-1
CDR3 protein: CSVAPDRGTDTQYF
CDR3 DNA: TGCAGCGTTGCTCCGGACAGGGGCACAGATACGCAGTATTTT

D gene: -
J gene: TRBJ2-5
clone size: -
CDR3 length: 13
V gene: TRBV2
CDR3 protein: CAKTVLYQETQYF
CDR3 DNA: TGTGCCAAGACAGTCTTGTACCAAGAGACCCAGTACTTC

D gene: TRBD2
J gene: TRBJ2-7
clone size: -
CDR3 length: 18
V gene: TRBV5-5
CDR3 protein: CASIVTASGGLTSYEQYF
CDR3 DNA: TGTGCCAGCATCGTAACGGCTAGCGGGGGGTTAACCTCCTACGAGCAGTACTTC

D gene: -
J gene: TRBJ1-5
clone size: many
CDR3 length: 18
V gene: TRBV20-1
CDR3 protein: CSARGLGPGTYSNQPQHF
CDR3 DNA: TGCAGTGCTAGAGGCCTAGGGCCAGGGACCTATAGCAATCAGCCCCAGCATTTT

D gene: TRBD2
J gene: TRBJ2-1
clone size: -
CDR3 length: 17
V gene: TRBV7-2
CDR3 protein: CASSLAGTSGGAREQFF
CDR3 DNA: TGTGCCAGCAGCTTAGCGGGGACGAGCGGGGGGGCCCGAGAGCAGTTCTTC

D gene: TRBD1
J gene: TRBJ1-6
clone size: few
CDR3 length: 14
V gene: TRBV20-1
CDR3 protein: CSAQRDRNNSPLHF
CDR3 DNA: TGCAGTGCTCAACGGGACAGGAATAATTCACCCCTCCACTTT

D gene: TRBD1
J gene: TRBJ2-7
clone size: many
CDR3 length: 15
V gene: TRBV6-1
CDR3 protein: CASRPGQGAGYEQYF
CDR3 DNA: TGTGCCAGCAGACCCGGACAGGGGGCGGGCTACGAGCAGTACTTC

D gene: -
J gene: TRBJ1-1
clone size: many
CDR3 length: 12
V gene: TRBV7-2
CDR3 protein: CASNFMNTEAFF
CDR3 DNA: TGTGCCAGCAACTTTATGAACACTGAAGCTTTCTTT

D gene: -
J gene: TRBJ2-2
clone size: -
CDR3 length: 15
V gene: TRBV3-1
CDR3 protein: CASRGTGLRTGELFF
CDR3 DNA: TGTGCCAGCAGAGGAACAGGGTTACGGACCGGGGAGCTGTTTTTT

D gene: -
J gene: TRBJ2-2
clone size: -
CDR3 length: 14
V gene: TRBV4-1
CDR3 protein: CASSQDPTSGELFF
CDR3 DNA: TGCGCCAGCAGCCAAGATCCGACCTCCGGGGAGCTGTTTTTT

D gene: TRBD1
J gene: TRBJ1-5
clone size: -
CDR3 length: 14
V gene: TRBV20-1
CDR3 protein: CSARDNRGLGPQHF
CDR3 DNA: TGCAGTGCTAGAGATAACAGGGGGTTGGGGCCCCAGCATTTT

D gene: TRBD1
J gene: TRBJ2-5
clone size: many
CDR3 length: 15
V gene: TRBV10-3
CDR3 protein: CAISPGQGAGETQYF
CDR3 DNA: TGTGCCATCAGTCCGGGACAGGGGGCTGGAGAGACCCAGTACTTC

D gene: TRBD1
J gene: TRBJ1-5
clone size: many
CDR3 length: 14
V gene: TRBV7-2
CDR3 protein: CASSSQTGNQPQHF
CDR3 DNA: TGTGCCAGCAGCTCCCAGACAGGGAATCAGCCCCAGCATTTT

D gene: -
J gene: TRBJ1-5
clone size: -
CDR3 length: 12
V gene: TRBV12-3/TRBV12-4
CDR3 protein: CASSRGTQPQHF
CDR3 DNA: TGTGCCAGCAGTCGGGGGACTCAGCCCCAGCATTTT

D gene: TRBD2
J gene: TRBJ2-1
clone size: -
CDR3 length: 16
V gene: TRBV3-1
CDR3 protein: CASGGRVSGTLDEQFF
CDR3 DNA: TGTGCCAGCGGGGGTAGGGTTAGCGGGACCTTGGATGAGCAGTTCTTC

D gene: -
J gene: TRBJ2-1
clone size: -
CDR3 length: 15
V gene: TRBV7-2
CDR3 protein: CASSLSRFGYNEQFF
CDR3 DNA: TGTGCCAGCAGCTTAAGCAGATTTGGGTACAATGAGCAGTTCTTC

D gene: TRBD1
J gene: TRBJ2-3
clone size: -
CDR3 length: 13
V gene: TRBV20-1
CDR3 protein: CSARGRGYDTQYF
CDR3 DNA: TGCAGTGCTAGAGGCAGGGGGTACGATACGCAGTATTTT

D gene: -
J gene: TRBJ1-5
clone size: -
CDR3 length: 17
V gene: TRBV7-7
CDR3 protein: CASSLDRGRTGNQPQHF
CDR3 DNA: TGTGCCAGCAGCTTAGATCGGGGGAGGACGGGCAATCAGCCCCAGCATTTT

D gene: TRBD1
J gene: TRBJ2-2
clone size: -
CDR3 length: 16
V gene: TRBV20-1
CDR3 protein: CSARRQGALNTGELFF
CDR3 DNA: TGCAGTGCCCGCAGACAGGGGGCATTGAACACCGGGGAGCTGTTTTTT

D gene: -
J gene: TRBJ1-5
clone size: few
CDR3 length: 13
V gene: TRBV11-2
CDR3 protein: CASSPLGGQPQHF
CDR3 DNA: TGTGCCAGCAGCCCCCTCGGGGGTCAGCCCCAGCATTTT

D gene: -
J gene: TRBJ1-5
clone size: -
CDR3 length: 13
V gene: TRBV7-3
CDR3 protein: CASSWGLDQPQHF
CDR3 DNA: TGTGCCAGCAGCTGGGGCCTAGATCAGCCCCAGCATTTT

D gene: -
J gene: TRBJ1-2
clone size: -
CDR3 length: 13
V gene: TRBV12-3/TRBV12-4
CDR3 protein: CASTIPGSYGYTF
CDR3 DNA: TGTGCCAGCACAATCCCAGGGAGCTATGGCTACACCTTC

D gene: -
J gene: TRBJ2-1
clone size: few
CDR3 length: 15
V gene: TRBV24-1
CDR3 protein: CATSDRYRVDNEQFF
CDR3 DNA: TGTGCCACCAGTGACAGGTACAGGGTAGACAATGAGCAGTTCTTC

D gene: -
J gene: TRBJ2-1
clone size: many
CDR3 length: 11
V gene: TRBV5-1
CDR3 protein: CASSLAYEQFF
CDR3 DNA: TGTGCCAGCAGCTTGGCCTATGAGCAGTTCTTC